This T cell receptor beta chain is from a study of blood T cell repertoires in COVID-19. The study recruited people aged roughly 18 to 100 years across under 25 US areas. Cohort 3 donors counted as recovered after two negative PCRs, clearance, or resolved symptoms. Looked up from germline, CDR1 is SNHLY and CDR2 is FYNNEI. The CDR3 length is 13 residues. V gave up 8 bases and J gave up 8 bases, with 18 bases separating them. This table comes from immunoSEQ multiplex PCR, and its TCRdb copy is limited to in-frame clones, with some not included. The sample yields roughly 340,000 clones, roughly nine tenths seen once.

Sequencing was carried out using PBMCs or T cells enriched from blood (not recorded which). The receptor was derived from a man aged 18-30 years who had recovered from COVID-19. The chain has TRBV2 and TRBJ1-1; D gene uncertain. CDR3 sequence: CASEVDGENEAFF. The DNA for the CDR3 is TGTGCCAGCGAGGTAGACGGGGAGAACGAAGCTTTCTTT.